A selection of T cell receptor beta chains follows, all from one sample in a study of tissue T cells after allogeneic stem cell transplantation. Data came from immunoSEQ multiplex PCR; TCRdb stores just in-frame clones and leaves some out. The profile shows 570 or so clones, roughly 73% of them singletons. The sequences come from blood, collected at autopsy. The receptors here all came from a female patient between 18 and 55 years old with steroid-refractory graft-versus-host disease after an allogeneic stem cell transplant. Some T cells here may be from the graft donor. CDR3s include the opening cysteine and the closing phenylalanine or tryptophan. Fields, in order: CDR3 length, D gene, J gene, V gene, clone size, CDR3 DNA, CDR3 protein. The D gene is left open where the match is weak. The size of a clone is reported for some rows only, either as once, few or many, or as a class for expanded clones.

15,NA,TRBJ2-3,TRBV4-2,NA,TGTGCCAGCAGCCCTTCCGGGAGTTGGACAGATACGCAGTATTTT,CASSPSGSWTDTQYF
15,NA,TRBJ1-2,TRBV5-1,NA,TGCGCCAGCAGCTTGGAATTAGGGGCTAACTATGGCTACACCTTC,CASSLELGANYGYTF
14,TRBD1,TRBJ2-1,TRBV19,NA,TGTGCCAGTAATGACAGGGGCTCCTACAATGAGCAGTTCTTC,CASNDRGSYNEQFF
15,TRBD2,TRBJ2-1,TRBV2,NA,TGTGCCAGCAATGGGCAGCGACTAGCGGGAGAAGGGCAGTTCTTC,CASNGQRLAGEGQFF
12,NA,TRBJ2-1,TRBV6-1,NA,TGTGCCAGCAGTGAAGTGAGGGATGAGCAGTTCTTC,CASSEVRDEQFF
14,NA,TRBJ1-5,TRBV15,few,TGTGCCACCAGCAGATGGACGGGGGAACAGCCCCAGCATTTT,CATSRWTGEQPQHF
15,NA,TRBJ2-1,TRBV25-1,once,TGTGCCAGCAGTGAATGGTCCGGCTCCTACAATGAGCAGTTCTTC,CASSEWSGSYNEQFF
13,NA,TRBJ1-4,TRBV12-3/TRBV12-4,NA,TGTGCCAGCTCTAGGGGGGCGCGTGAAAAACTGTTTTTT,CASSRGAREKLFF
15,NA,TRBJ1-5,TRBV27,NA,TGTGCCAGCAGTTTTCGCAGGTTTTACAATCAGCCCCAGCATTTT,CASSFRRFYNQPQHF
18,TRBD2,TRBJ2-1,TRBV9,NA,TGTGCCAGCAGCGTAGGATTGAGGGAAGCGGGAGGGCCCCATGAGCAGTTCTTC,CASSVGLREAGGPHEQFF
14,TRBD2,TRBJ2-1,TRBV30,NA,TGTGCCTGGAAGGGACTAGCGTCCTACAATGAGCAGTTCTTC,CAWKGLASYNEQFF
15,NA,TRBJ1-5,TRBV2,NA,TGTGCCAGCAGTGTGTGTAGAAGATGCAATCAGCCCCAGCATTTT,CASSVCRRCNQPQHF
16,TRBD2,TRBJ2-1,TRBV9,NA,TGTGCCAGCAGCTCCAGCGGACTAGCGGGAGGCTATGAGCAGTTCTTC,CASSSSGLAGGYEQFF
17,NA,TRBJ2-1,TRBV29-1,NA,TGCAGCGTCAGAGGGCTGACTAGTCCGAGCTCCTACAATGAGCAGTTCTTC,CSVRGLTSPSSYNEQFF